The next 15 T cell receptor beta chains were all read from a single sample in a study of blood T cells in healthy people across ages. For the second PCR, which ran for 7 to 11 cycles, a sample-barcoded 5' primer and a J-beta primer mix were used. One entry per CDR3 protein, called by TCRdb with MiXCR from the 5' RACE reads. The sample lists some 1.4 million distinct CDR3 sequences, around 42% occurring once. Sequenced sample: blood. These receptors came from a woman between 18 and 29 years old in good health.

V and J are TRBV20-1 and TRBJ1-1, with D perhaps matching TRBD1 (5 bases). V lost 0 bases, J lost 4 bases, and 12 bases lay in between. Per germline, CDR1 DFQATT and CDR2 SNEGSKA (reference sequence). This CDR3 is built from 14 residues. For the CDR3, the DNA is TGCAGTGCTAGAGATGCAGGGATTGGCACTGAAGCTTTCTTT. It codes for CSARDAGIGTEAFF.

The V gene is TRBV29-1, the J gene TRBJ2-1; weak D call: TRBD2 (7 bases). Germline V gene lookup returns CDR1 SQVTM and CDR2 ANQGSEA. Trimming removed 7 bases from V and 2 bases from J, with 15 bases in between. The CDR3 has 14 amino acids. Here the CDR3 reads CSARGGGPYNEQFF. The CDR3 nucleotides are TGCAGCGCCCGAGGGGGGGGTCCCTACAATGAGCAGTTCTTC.

This rearrangement joins TRBV2 to TRBJ2-1, with D perhaps assigned TRBD1 or TRBD2 (5 bases each). The CDR3 covers 13 residues. Deletions cut 5 bases from V and 9 bases from J, with 14 bases between. The germline V gene encodes CDR1 SNHLY and CDR2 FYNNEI. In DNA, the CDR3 is TGTGCCAGCAGTACCCTGGGGGAGAGTGAGCAGTTCTTC. This sequence encodes CASSTLGESEQFF.

J is TRBJ1-2 and V is TRBV20-1; possibly TRBD1 for D (5 bases). The V gene lost 3 bases and the J gene lost 4 bases, with 12 bases spanning the gap. The length of the CDR3 is 13 residues. From germline, CDR1 is DFQATT and CDR2 SNEGSKA (reference sequence). The CDR3 reads CSARRAGVYGYTF. In DNA, the CDR3 is TGCAGTGCTAGGAGGGCGGGGGTCTATGGCTACACCTTC.

This clonotype was seen a handful of times. The V call is TRBV6-6, the J call TRBJ2-5; TRBD2 is a possible D gene (6 bases). CDR3 length: 14 residues. Trimming left V 6 bases short and J 0 bases short, with 11 bases between. CDR1 is MNHNY and CDR2 is SVGAGI in the germline V gene (reference sequence). In DNA, the CDR3 is TGTGCCAGCAGCCGGGACTTGAACCAAGAGACCCAGTACTTC. It specifies CASSRDLNQETQYF.

The chain recombines TRBV11-2 with TRBJ2-5; the match to TRBD1 covers 7 bases. The CDR3 runs to 14 residues. V was clipped by 5 bases and J by 4 bases; unmatched bases: 7. The germline gives CDR1 SGHAT, CDR2 FQNNGV. The CDR3 is CASSPQGKGETQYF. Here the CDR3 DNA reads TGTGCCAGCAGCCCACAGGGGAAGGGAGAGACCCAGTACTTC.

This rearrangement joins TRBV14 to TRBJ1-1, with 7 bases aligning to TRBD1. J lost 5 bases, V lost 1 base, and 7 bases had no gene match. The CDR3 length is 15 residues. The germline CDR1 and CDR2 sequences are SGHDN and FVKESK. CDR3 nucleotides: TGTGCCAGCAGCCAAGTAAGGGGGCCGAGGACTGAAGCTTTCTTT. This encodes CASSQVRGPRTEAFF.

This sequence joins TRBV20-1 and TRBJ2-3; 9 bases map to TRBD1. The V gene's germline CDR1 is DFQATT and CDR2 SNEGSKA (reference sequence). With V trimmed by 4 bases and J by 3 bases, 8 bases remained unmatched. The CDR3 runs to 15 residues. This chain's CDR3 is CSATSPGQGTDTQYF. The CDR3 DNA reads as TGCAGTGCTACTTCGCCCGGACAGGGGACAGATACGCAGTATTTT.

This clonotype was seen only a few times. The gene calls are TRBV20-1 and TRBJ2-7; D may be TRBD2 (6 bases). V lost 1 base to trimming and J lost 6 bases, with 16 bases between them. Germline V gene lookup returns CDR1 DFQATT and CDR2 SNEGSKA (reference sequence). The CDR3 has 14 amino acids. The CDR3 DNA reads TGCAGTGCTAGAGTCGGGACTGGAGCTTTCGAGCAGTACTTC. Amino acids: CSARVGTGAFEQYF.

This clonotype was counted a few times. The chain combines TRBV6-1 with TRBJ2-1; 8 bases align to TRBD2. In germline, CDR1 is MNHNS, CDR2 SASEGT. This CDR3 contains 16 residues. J was trimmed by 5 bases and V by 3 bases; bases with no gene match: 9. CDR3 coding DNA: TGTGCCAGCAGTGACGCCGCGTTTAGCGGGAACAATGAGCAGTTCTTC. Its protein is CASSDAAFSGNNEQFF.

This rearrangement joins TRBV3-1 to TRBJ2-4; 11 bases align to TRBD2. V trimming: 4 bases; J trimming: 1 base; junction bases outside the gene matches: 12. The CDR3 spans 19 residues. Germline V gene lookup returns CDR1 LGHDT and CDR2 YNNKEL (reference sequence). CDR3: CASSLDPGLAAPAKNIQYF. DNA of the CDR3: TGTGCCAGCAGCCTCGATCCGGGACTAGCGGCCCCTGCCAAAAACATTCAGTACTTC.

In its sample, this clonotype was seen a few times. The rearrangement links TRBV20-1 to TRBJ2-1; D unclear. The CDR3 is made up of 12 amino acids. The germline V gene encodes CDR1 DFQATT and CDR2 SNEGSKA (reference sequence). The V end lost 4 bases, the J end lost 9 bases, and 13 bases lay between the germline ends. Here the CDR3 DNA reads TGCAGTGCTAAAATTGGGCTTTTTGAGCAGTTCTTC. Its translation: CSAKIGLFEQFF.

The chain joins TRBV12-3 or TRBV12-4 to TRBJ1-3; the D is unclear. This CDR3 region has 13 residues. V was pared by 3 bases and J by 4 bases, with 7 bases between. Here the CDR3 reads CASSLLGGNTIYF. In DNA form, the CDR3 reads TGTGCCAGCAGTTTGCTGGGGGGAAACACCATATATTTT.

In this sample, this clonotype turned up a few times. The chain is built from TRBV6-6 and TRBJ1-2, with D unresolved. Germline CDR1 is MNHNY and CDR2 is SVGAGI (reference sequence). V was clipped by 2 bases and J by 4 bases, with 8 bases between them. This CDR3 has 13 residues. In nucleotides, the CDR3 is TGTGCCAGCAGTTACGATGCGGTCTATGGCTACACCTTC. It is translated as CASSYDAVYGYTF.

The J gene is TRBJ2-5, the V gene TRBV2; TRBD2 agrees at 9 bases. The DNA end is a closer match to TRBJ2-7, so the J assignment may be wrong. Per the germline V gene, CDR1 is SNHLY and CDR2 is FYNNEI. The CDR3 is 15 residues long. The DNA for the CDR3 is TGTGCCAGCAGTGATGGGCCTAGCGGGACCTACGAGCAGTACTTC. It yields the protein CASSDGPSGTYEQYF.